These T cell receptor beta chains were read from a single sample in a study of blood T cell repertoires in COVID-19. Method: immunoSEQ multiplex PCR; TCRdb's copy keeps in-frame clones and lacks some. The data show about 310,000 clones, roughly 91% seen once. Sequencing was performed on peripheral blood. The origin of the receptors is a middle-aged man with active or convalescent COVID-19. Both conserved end residues are part of each CDR3. The D gene is left open where the match is weak. Size tells how often a clone was seen (once, few, many) or the class of an expanded clone, and some rows leave it out.

TRBV10-3	TRBJ1-6	-	-	TGTGCCATCAGTGAGGTTGGGGGGTTGGGTTCACCCCTCCACTTT	CAISEVGGLGSPLHF
TRBV23-1	TRBJ1-1	-	-	TGCGCCAGCAGTCAATCGGGAGGGGAAGACACTGAAGCTTTCTTT	CASSQSGGEDTEAFF
TRBV5-8	TRBJ2-1	TRBD2	-	TGTGCCAGCAGCTCGGCGAGGACTAGCGGGGGGGCTTCCTACAATGAGCAGTTCTTC	CASSSARTSGGASYNEQFF
TRBV27	TRBJ2-1	TRBD1	-	TGTGCCAGCAGTGGACAGGGGGCCCGCTCCTACAATGAGCAGTTCTTC	CASSGQGARSYNEQFF
TRBV5-1	TRBJ2-7	TRBD1	once	TGCGCCAGCAGCTTGGCCACGAACAGGGGGGTGACCTACGAGCAGTACTTC	CASSLATNRGVTYEQYF
TRBV7-2	TRBJ1-6	-	once	TGTGCCAGCAGCTTCTGGCACAGTCAGTCACCCCTCCACTTT	CASSFWHSQSPLHF
TRBV3-1/TRBV3-2	TRBJ2-7	TRBD2	-	TGTGCCAGCAGCCAAGGGACTAGGATGCAGCAGTACTTC	CASSQGTRMQQYF
TRBV7-9	TRBJ2-3	-	-	TGTGCCAGCAGCCTGGAGGGCACAGATACGCAGTATTTT	CASSLEGTDTQYF
TRBV7-2	TRBJ2-3	-	-	TGTGCCAGCAGCTTCGGGCAGCCCAGGGCAGATACGCAGTATTTT	CASSFGQPRADTQYF
TRBV5-1	TRBJ1-1	TRBD1	-	TGCGCCAGCAGCAACCGGGACAGCTTTGAAGCTTTCTTT	CASSNRDSFEAFF
TRBV5-4	TRBJ1-6	-	-	TGTGCCAGCAGCTTAACGGGTACGAATTCACCCCTCCACTTT	CASSLTGTNSPLHF
TRBV19	TRBJ2-1	TRBD2	-	TGTGCCAGTAGTATAGGCACTAGCGGGAGGGCCCGGAATGAGCAGTTCTTC	CASSIGTSGRARNEQFF
TRBV19	TRBJ2-5	-	-	TGTGCCAGTAGTATAAGAGGCAACCAAGAGACCCAGTACTTC	CASSIRGNQETQYF
TRBV29-1	TRBJ1-3	-	-	TGCAGCGCTGTAGGGGCGGACACCATATATTTT	CSAVGADTIYF
TRBV7-6	TRBJ2-7	TRBD1	-	TGTGCCAGCAACTCCGGGCTCGGGACAGGGGATGGCGAGCAGTACTTC	CASNSGLGTGDGEQYF
TRBV27	TRBJ2-1	-	-	TGTGCCAGCCGGGGTAGGTACAATGAGCAGTTCTTC	CASRGRYNEQFF
TRBV11-3	TRBJ2-7	-	-	TGTGCCAGCAGCCGGACAGGAGGGACCCGTACTGACTTC	CASSRTGGTRTDF
TRBV7-2	TRBJ1-5	-	-	TGTGCCAGCAGCTTAGGACAGGTGGGATCGAGTCAGCCCCAGCATTTT	CASSLGQVGSSQPQHF
TRBV7-3	TRBJ2-7	-	-	TGTGCCAGCAGCTTACAACCGGCAGGGAACTCCCACGAGCAGTACTTC	CASSLQPAGNSHEQYF
TRBV5-1	TRBJ1-1	-	-	TGCGCCAGCAGCAGTGGACAGCGCACTGAAGCTTTCTTT	CASSSGQRTEAFF
TRBV7-6	TRBJ2-4	TRBD1	-	TGTGCCAGCAGCAATGGACAGGGGAACATTCAGTACTTC	CASSNGQGNIQYF
TRBV30	TRBJ1-5	TRBD1	-	TGTGCCTGCACGGACAGGTGGGGTAGCGCCCAGCATTTT	CACTDRWGSAQHF
TRBV18	TRBJ2-1	-	-	TGTGCCAGCTCACCGGCAGGGCACAATGAGCAGTTCTTC	CASSPAGHNEQFF
TRBV18	TRBJ1-4	-	-	TGTGCCAGCTCACCACAGGAGGGCGGGACTAATGAAAAACTGTTTTTT	CASSPQEGGTNEKLFF
TRBV9	TRBJ1-3	-	-	TGTGCCAGCAGCGTCGAGGGAATCTCTGGAAACACCATATATTTT	CASSVEGISGNTIYF
TRBV6-5	TRBJ1-5	-	-	TGTGCCAGCAAATCGAACTATCAGCCCCAGCATTTT	CASKSNYQPQHF
TRBV4-1	TRBJ1-6	-	-	TGCGCCAGCAGCCGAAGAGAAGGGACTGGGAGCTCCTATAATTCACCCCTCCACTTT	CASSRREGTGSSYNSPLHF
TRBV2	TRBJ2-7	TRBD1	-	TGTGCCAGCAGTATTGGACAGGGGGGGTCCTACGAGCAGTACTTC	CASSIGQGGSYEQYF
TRBV6-5	TRBJ1-6	-	-	TGTGCCAGCAGTCAGGACTATAATTCACCCCTCCACTTT	CASSQDYNSPLHF
TRBV7-9	TRBJ1-2	-	-	TGTGCCAGCAGCCAGTCCCCAGGGTCGGGCTACACCTTC	CASSQSPGSGYTF
TRBV19	TRBJ2-3	-	-	TGTGCCAGTAGCCTCTTAGCGGCAGGCTTGGATACGCAGTATTTT	CASSLLAAGLDTQYF
TRBV18	TRBJ2-7	TRBD2	-	TGTGCCAGCTCACTAGGACTAGCGGTAACCGACGAGCAGTACTTC	CASSLGLAVTDEQYF
TRBV5-5	TRBJ1-1	-	-	TGTGCCAGCAGATTAGGGGCCGACAGGTTGAACACTGAAGCTTTCTTT	CASRLGADRLNTEAFF
TRBV9	TRBJ2-3	TRBD1	-	TGTGCCAGCAGCAAACAGGGGGTCAATGCAGATACGCAGTATTTT	CASSKQGVNADTQYF
TRBV27	TRBJ2-4	TRBD2	-	TGTGCCAGCAGTTACGGGGGGGATATAAAAAACATTCAGTACTTC	CASSYGGDIKNIQYF
TRBV6-5	TRBJ2-5	TRBD2	-	TGTGCCAGCAGGGGACTAGCGGGGGGCCAAGAGACCCAGTACTTC	CASRGLAGGQETQYF
TRBV18	TRBJ1-6	TRBD1	-	TGTGCCAGCTCACCACGGGACAGGGAAAATTCACCCCTCCACTTT	CASSPRDRENSPLHF
TRBV7-8	TRBJ2-4	-	-	TGTGCCAGCAGCTTATATATAGATCCTGCGGAGGTAGCCAAAAACATTCAGTACTTC	CASSLYIDPAEVAKNIQYF
TRBV2	TRBJ2-1	TRBD2	-	TGTGCCAGCAGTGAAGACCCGAGACTAGCGGGAGACAATGAGCAGTTCTTC	CASSEDPRLAGDNEQFF
TRBV4-3	TRBJ1-1	-	-	TGCGCCAGCAGCCGCGTCCGGTGGACTGAAGCTTTCTTT	CASSRVRWTEAFF
TRBV19	TRBJ1-6	-	-	TGTGCCAGTAAATCCCAGAACAATTCACCCCTCCACTTT	CASKSQNNSPLHF
TRBV2	TRBJ2-1	TRBD2	-	TGTGCCAGCAGGGACTATAGCGGGATCTACAATGAGCAGTTCTTC	CASRDYSGIYNEQFF